What follows is one TCR beta chain and its context. Looked up from germline, CDR1 is DFQATT and CDR2 is SNEGSKA (reference sequence). V lost 8 bases to trimming and J lost 7 bases, with 15 bases between them. The CDR3 length is 11 residues. The source of the sample is a study of blood T cell repertoires in COVID-19. About the research overall: Collection of acute and convalescent COVID-19 samples took place in the United States, Italy and Spain. T cells, B-cell-depleted T cells, or PBMCs supplied cDNA or gDNA.

Per the original data handling: Reference gene primers were amplified, and this amplification served to estimate nucleated cell counts. Profiled with immunoSEQ multiplex PCR; TCRdb holds only in-frame clones, not every one. The V and J calls and clone size come from that table; D and trimming were worked out from the DNA. This table holds about 160,000 clones, approximately 84% found once. Sequenced input: peripheral blood. This TCR came from an elderly woman with acute or convalescent COVID-19. The V and J genes are TRBV20-1 and TRBJ2-7; D might be TRBD1 (5 bases). The CDR3 nucleotides are TGCAGTCGGGCGCAGGGTGAAGAGCAGTACTTC. Translating it yields CSRAQGEEQYF.